These T cell receptor beta chains were read from a single sample in a study of blood T cell repertoires in COVID-19. This table comes from immunoSEQ multiplex PCR, and its TCRdb copy is limited to in-frame clones, with some not included. The table has under 150,000 clones, about 91% seen once; the top ten hold 28%. The sequenced material came from peripheral blood. The receptors were gathered from a human donor in a cohort sampled during active COVID-19. Each CDR3 is given without its conserved first and last residue.

J | length | V | CDR3
TRBJ1-1 | 12 | TRBV5-1 | ASSLGGQGTEAF
TRBJ1-6 | 15 | TRBV5-1 | ASSLAELRSYNSPLH
TRBJ2-7 | 15 | TRBV7-2 | ASRLTSGGASPYEQY
TRBJ1-1 | 13 | TRBV16 | ASSPNTGKNTEAF
TRBJ1-6 | 13 | TRBV5-5 | ASSLSRGGGSPLH
TRBJ1-2 | 12 | TRBV2 | ASRPGQAFYGYT
TRBJ1-2 | 12 | TRBV5-1 | ASSSDSQGYGYT
TRBJ2-7 | 14 | TRBV7-9 | ASSTPSRDREYEQY
TRBJ1-2 | 12 | TRBV30 | AWRPRGQNYGYT
TRBJ2-3 | 13 | TRBV9 | TSSVVAASTDTQY
TRBJ2-3 | 13 | TRBV5-1 | ASSPMTTGSDTQY
TRBJ2-3 | 15 | TRBV9 | ASSVAMASGGTDTQY
TRBJ2-5 | 12 | TRBV5-5 | ASSLDRPQETQY
TRBJ1-5 | 11 | TRBV29-1 | SVRDRLNQPQH
TRBJ1-1 | 13 | TRBV19 | ASSSHAGTGGKAF
TRBJ2-1 | 13 | TRBV15 | ATSTRTGLKNEQF
TRBJ1-6 | 12 | TRBV27 | ASSSGVANSPLH
TRBJ2-1 | 13 | TRBV6-5 | ASSLGGVPYNEQF
TRBJ2-3 | 14 | TRBV9 | ASSVGIVSSTDTQY
TRBJ1-4 | 13 | TRBV5-1 | ASSGALATNEKLF
TRBJ1-5 | 11 | TRBV7-9 | ASSLGQNQPQH
TRBJ1-2 | 13 | TRBV7-9 | ASSLGGGDGYGYT
TRBJ2-2 | 14 | TRBV10-3 | AISESLSGDTGELF
TRBJ2-7 | 13 | TRBV5-6 | ASSLGGHSMNEQY
TRBJ2-7 | 11 | TRBV10-3 | AISMTGAYEQY
TRBJ2-1 | 15 | TRBV19 | ASSKGTSGGDYNEQF
TRBJ2-3 | 11 | TRBV29-1 | SVDTGPGDTQY
TRBJ2-6 | 15 | TRBV18 | ASSPLGTGTGANVLT
TRBJ2-1 | 13 | TRBV6-5 | ASRDLGGVYNEQF
TRBJ2-7 | 11 | TRBV10-3 | AISLYRENEQY
TRBJ1-5 | 12 | TRBV19 | ASSPTGIGQPQH
TRBJ1-6 | 11 | TRBV3-1/TRBV3-2 | ASSQEGGSPLH
TRBJ1-6 | 13 | TRBV7-8 | ASSLVGQSGSSLH
TRBJ2-6 | 14 | TRBV9 | ASSEGTGYGANVLT
TRBJ1-4 | 12 | TRBV5-4 | ASSSDRVNEKLF
TRBJ1-1 | 13 | TRBV3-1/TRBV3-2 | ASSQEGVVGRRAF
TRBJ2-2 | 12 | TRBV19 | ASSSGRGTGELF
TRBJ2-7 | 10 | TRBV7-2 | ASSLYGYEQY
TRBJ1-2 | 11 | TRBV2 | ASSEFQDYGYT
TRBJ2-1 | 10 | TRBV3-1/TRBV3-2 | ASSQGGTQQF
TRBJ2-1 | 13 | TRBV5-5 | ASSTSGGEYNEQF